Listed here are 10 T cell receptor beta chains from one sample, sequenced in a study of identical twins. TCRdb reprocessed the 5' RACE reads with MiXCR, giving one entry per CDR3 protein. The sample contains some 240,000 distinct CDR3 sequences, about 8.3% of which appear only once. The same data also contributed to another study, on yellow fever vaccine responses in identical twins.

Sequencing used CD8+ T cells sorted from blood. These TCRs come from a young woman in good health.

In this sample, this clonotype turned up a few times. The genes are TRBV27 and TRBJ2-3; 11 bases are a match to TRBD2. The CDR3 totals 16 residues. J lost 5 bases, V lost 4 bases, and 8 bases had no gene match. Germline-derived CDR1 and CDR2 are MNHEY and SMNVEV (reference sequence). The CDR3 DNA reads TGTGCCAGCAGTTCAACTAGCGGGGGCCCAGTAGATACGCAGTATTTT. It encodes CASSSTSGGPVDTQYF.

This clonotype occurred a few times. CDR3 sequence (DNA): TGTGCTAGTGGTTCCGGGATTCGCAATGAGCAGTTCTTC. It yields the protein CASGSGIRNEQFF. This chain uses TRBV12-5 with TRBJ2-1; D is perhaps TRBD2 (5 bases). Germline CDR1 reads LGHNT; CDR2 reads FRNRAP. The CDR3 extends over 13 amino acids. The germline V and J ends were trimmed by 4 bases and 6 bases, with 10 bases remaining between them. The full variable domain, in which reference TRBV12-5 and TRBJ2-1 provide the parts outside the CDR3, is DARVTQTPRHKVTEMGQEVTMRCQPILGHNTVFWYRQTMMQGLELLAYFRNRAPLDDSGMPKDRFSAEMPDATLATLKIQPSEPRDSAVYFCASGSGIRNEQFFGPGTRLTVL.

This chain connects TRBV19 to TRBJ2-7, with D possibly TRBD1 on 6 matching bases. Germline assignment: CDR1 LNHDA and CDR2 SQIVND (reference sequence). The ends were cut back, 10 bases at V and 7 bases at J, with 14 bases in the middle. The CDR3 extends over 11 amino acids. The chain's CDR3 is CATSDRGEQYF. DNA for the CDR3: TGTGCCACCTCGGACAGAGGGGAGCAGTACTTC.

The chain combines TRBV28 with TRBJ2-7; no clear D gene. The CDR3 length is 11 residues. The ends were cut back, 5 bases at V and 4 bases at J, with 6 bases in the middle. Germline CDR1 MDHEN, CDR2 SYDVKM. The CDR3 spells CASSPKYEQYF. CDR3 DNA sequence: TGTGCCAGCAGTCCCAAGTACGAGCAGTACTTC.

This clonotype has at least ten counts. The chain uses TRBV12-3 or TRBV12-4 and TRBJ2-3, with TRBD2 matching 10 bases. Losses at the gene ends were 4 bases for V and 2 bases for J; bases not matched to a gene: 9. CDR3 length: 17 amino acids. Written as DNA, the CDR3 is TGTGCCAGCAGTTCTAAAAGCGGGGGGGTAATCACAGATACGCAGTATTTT. Protein sequence: CASSSKSGGVITDTQYF.

The table lists this clonotype with a few counts. This sequence joins TRBV6-5 and TRBJ1-4, with D possibly TRBD1 on 6 matching bases. Germline CDR1 and CDR2: MNHEY and SVGAGI. Trimming cost V 1 base and J 4 bases, with 10 bases left between them. The CDR3 has 15 amino acids. Written as DNA, the CDR3 is TGTGCCAGCAGTTACTTGGGGGGCCTTAATGAAAAACTGTTTTTT. Translating gives CASSYLGGLNEKLFF.

DNA for the CDR3: TGTGCCAGCAGCATCCAGGGAGACTATAATTCACCCCTCCACTTT. Its translation is CASSIQGDYNSPLHF. V gene TRBV7-2 combines with J gene TRBJ1-6, with D possibly matching TRBD1 (5 bases). The CDR3 length is 15 residues. Trimming took off 5 bases at V and 3 bases at J, with 11 bases between the two ends. The germline CDR1 and CDR2 sequences are SGHTA and FQGNSA.

This clonotype came up many times. V gene TRBV29-1 combines with J gene TRBJ2-5; 9 nucleotides align to TRBD2. The junction had 17 bases not matched to a gene; V was cut back by 5 bases and J by 4 bases. The CDR3 extends over 17 amino acids. Germline loops: CDR1 SQVTM, CDR2 ANQGSEA. The CDR3 DNA sequence: TGCAGCGTTAAGGGGGCGGTGGCTAGCGGGACAGCAGAGACCCAGTACTTC. It encodes CSVKGAVASGTAETQYF.

This clonotype was seen a few times. The chain uses TRBV20-1 and TRBJ2-7; 9 bases map to TRBD1. Germline V gene data show CDR1 as DFQATT and CDR2 as SNEGSKA (reference sequence). This CDR3 is built from 17 residues. V trimming: 5 bases; J trimming: 2 bases; junction bases outside the gene matches: 16. The chain's CDR3 is CSAGTGTGTPIAYEQYF. CDR3 DNA sequence: TGCAGTGCTGGGACCGGGACAGGGACCCCAATAGCCTACGAGCAGTACTTC.

This clonotype was counted between two and nine times. The chain joins TRBV7-9 to TRBJ2-1, with D perhaps matching TRBD1 or TRBD2 (5 bases each). V shed 5 bases and J shed 10 bases, with 21 bases lying between them. From germline, CDR1 is SEHNR and CDR2 FQNEAQ (reference sequence). The CDR3 consists of 15 residues. The DNA for the CDR3 is TGTGCCAGCAGCCTGGGACGGGATTGGCGGTGGGAGCAGTTCTTC. This codes for CASSLGRDWRWEQFF.